The 26 T cell receptor beta chains reported below all come from one sample, sequenced in a study of beta chain features in type 1 diabetes. Investigators reverse transcribed all isolated RNA, so they sequenced expressed TCRB transcripts. Sequenced by immunoSEQ multiplex PCR; TCRdb stores in-frame clones only, minus some. This sample has roughly 230,000 clones, with around 9.6% found just once. Source material: naive CD4+ T cells from blood. These receptor sequences come from a woman aged 18-30 years in good health.

The sample holds a few counts of this clone. This chain uses TRBV6-1 with TRBJ2-7; D possibly corresponds to TRBD2 (7 bases). The CDR3 sequence is 15 residues long. The germline CDR1 and CDR2 sequences are MNHNS and SASEGT. The V end was cut by 1 base, the J end by 2 bases, with 12 bases between. CDR3 loop: CASSEGEGGAYEQYF. The CDR3 region has the DNA TGTGCCAGCAGTGAAGGGGAGGGGGGAGCCTACGAGCAGTACTTC.

This clone was observed a few times. The chain recombines TRBV9 with TRBJ1-2, with D possibly matching TRBD1 (5 bases). CDR1 SGDLS and CDR2 YYNGEE come from the germline V gene. This CDR3 has 15 amino acids. The V end was cut by 5 bases, the J end by 5 bases, with 19 bases between. CDR3 sequence: CASRLDSAGRYGYTF. Here the CDR3 DNA reads TGTGCCAGCAGACTTGACTCCGCAGGGCGGTATGGCTACACCTTC.

This clone was detected a few times. The same CDR3 can be traced to other DNA sequences in this sample. This chain uses TRBV5-1 with TRBJ1-1; TRBD1 might be the D (5 bases). There are 15 residues in the CDR3. With 0 bases removed from V and 0 bases from J, the gap between germline ends came to 9 bases. Germline lookup yields CDR1 SGHRS and CDR2 YFSETQ. The DNA for the CDR3 is TGCGCCAGCAGCTTGGTTCCAGGGATGAACACTGAAGCTTTCTTT. Its protein product is CASSLVPGMNTEAFF.

The gene calls are TRBV5-4 and TRBJ2-3; D uncertain. Between the trimmed V and J ends, which lost 2 bases and 0 bases, there was a span of 13 bases. The CDR3 covers 16 residues. Germline CDR1 and CDR2: SGHNT and YYREEE (reference sequence). CDR3 sequence (DNA): TGTGCCAGCAGCTTTCTTAGCCTTTCTAGCACAGATACGCAGTATTTT. Amino acids: CASSFLSLSSTDTQYF. Variable domain in full (rest from reference TRBV5-4 and TRBJ2-3): ETGVTQSPTHLIKTRGQQVTLRCSSQSGHNTVSWYQQALGQGPQFIFQYYREEENGRGNFPPRFSGLQFPNYSSELNVNALELDDSALYLCASSFLSLSSTDTQYFGPGTRLTVL.

The chain joins TRBV5-4 to TRBJ2-7; the match to TRBD1 covers 7 bases. Germline V gene sequence: CDR1 SGHNT, CDR2 YYREEE (reference sequence). J gave up 2 bases and V 5 bases, and 10 bases lay outside the gene matches. This CDR3 has 15 residues. The CDR3 coding sequence is TGTGCCAGCAGGGGCGCAGGGGGTCCCCCCTACGAGCAGTACTTC. This sequence encodes CASRGAGGPPYEQYF.

The chain recombines TRBV11-3 with TRBJ2-1, with no clear D. Germline values: CDR1 SGHNT, CDR2 YENEEA. CDR3 size: 12 residues. The V end was cut by 6 bases, the J end by 8 bases, with 11 bases between. CDR3 sequence: CASSIRYDEQFF. CDR3 nucleotides: TGTGCCAGCAGTATCAGGTACGATGAGCAGTTCTTC.

This clone was counted between two and nine times. V usage is TRBV15 and J usage is TRBJ2-3; 10 bases fit TRBD2. V shed 0 bases, J shed 0 bases, and the junction held 3 bases outside the gene matches. CDR1 and CDR2 from the germline V gene are LNHNV and YYDKDF (reference sequence). This CDR3 has 17 amino acids. CDR3 region: CATSREGLATSTDTQYF. The CDR3 nucleotides read TGTGCCACCAGCAGAGAGGGACTAGCGACTAGCACAGATACGCAGTATTTT.

This chain links TRBV7-9 with TRBJ2-3; 7 bases fit TRBD2. Trimming removed 2 bases from V and 3 bases from J; junction bases left unmatched: 5. The CDR3 consists of 15 residues. CDR1 SEHNR and CDR2 FQNEAQ come from the germline V gene (reference sequence). Here the CDR3 DNA reads TGTGCCAGCAGCTTAATCCGGGGGGTGACAGATACGCAGTATTTT. Protein: CASSLIRGVTDTQYF.

This chain joins TRBV7-2 and TRBJ2-5; perhaps TRBD2 as D (6 bases). Trimming left V 5 bases short and J 5 bases short, with 18 bases between. The CDR3 is 15 amino acids. The germline V gene has CDR1 SGHTA and CDR2 FQGNSA. CDR3 nucleotides: TGTGCCAGCAGCGCACCCTGGAGGGGTAGGGAGACCCAGTACTTC. Residues: CASSAPWRGRETQYF.

This chain links TRBV18 with TRBJ1-5, with 7 positions matching TRBD1. The germline CDR1 and CDR2 sequences are KGHSH and LQKENI. The V segment lost 5 bases and the J segment 8 bases; nucleotides outside the gene matches: 9. This CDR3 has 14 residues. This CDR3 reads CASSTGTALKPQHF. The CDR3 nucleotides are TGTGCCAGCTCAACAGGGACAGCGCTTAAGCCCCAGCATTTT.

This clone has only a few counts. The chain is built from TRBV5-4 and TRBJ2-5, with D maybe TRBD1 (5 bases). This CDR3 comprises 13 residues. Trimming removed 4 bases from V and 3 bases from J, with 10 bases in between. Germline CDR1 and CDR2: SGHNT and YYREEE (reference sequence). The CDR3 here is CASSGGHKETQYF. CDR3 in DNA: TGTGCCAGCAGCGGCGGACATAAAGAGACCCAGTACTTC.

This chain links TRBV19 with TRBJ1-5, with 7 nucleotides matching TRBD1. Germline CDR1 reads LNHDA; CDR2 reads SQIVND (reference sequence). After removal of 5 bases from V and 7 bases from J, the junction contained 11 bases not matched to a gene. The CDR3 contains 15 residues. In DNA, the CDR3 is TGTGCCAGTAGTCCCATAGACAGGGATGGGCAGCCCCAGCATTTT. This gives the protein CASSPIDRDGQPQHF.

This clone showed up just a few times. The chain carries TRBV10-3 and TRBJ1-1, with D hard to call. The germline CDR1 and CDR2 sequences are ENHRY and SYGVKD. CDR3 length equals 11 residues. Trimming took 7 bases from V and 0 from J, leaving 3 bases between them. CDR3 loop: CAITMNTEAFF. CDR3 nucleotide sequence: TGTGCCATCACTATGAACACTGAAGCTTTCTTT.

This clone came up a few times. The same CDR3 is also encoded by other DNA sequences in this sample. The rearrangement uses TRBV5-1 and TRBJ2-7; TRBD2 agrees at 13 bases. The germline V gene encodes CDR1 SGHRS and CDR2 YFSETQ. The CDR3 length is 15 residues. Trimming removed 4 bases from V and 3 bases from J; junction bases left unmatched: 4. The CDR3 loop is CASSPGLAGVYEQYF. The DNA for the CDR3 is TGCGCCAGCAGCCCAGGACTAGCGGGAGTCTACGAGCAGTACTTC. The entire variable domain, with the rest obtained from reference TRBV5-1 and TRBJ2-7, is as follows: KAGVTQTPRYLIKTRGQQVTLSCSPISGHRSVSWYQQTPGQGLQFLFEYFSETQRNKGNFPGRFSGRQFSNSRSEMNVSTLELGDSALYLCASSPGLAGVYEQYFGPGTRLTVT.

This clone was observed a few times. This sequence joins TRBV7-8 and TRBJ2-4; D might be TRBD1 (5 bases). The V end lost 1 base, the J end lost 0 bases, and 10 bases lay between the germline ends. Germline values: CDR1 SGHVS, CDR2 FQNEAQ. This CDR3 has 16 residues. The CDR3 sequence is CASSLDRLLAKNIQYF. Written as DNA, the CDR3 is TGTGCCAGCAGCTTAGACAGGCTTCTAGCCAAAAACATTCAGTACTTC.

The chain joins TRBV9 to TRBJ2-7; 12 positions agree with TRBD2. From germline, CDR1 is SGDLS and CDR2 YYNGEE. The CDR3 has 18 residues. Trimming cost V 0 bases and J 0 bases; bases outside gene matches: 7. CDR3 amino acids: CASSVGLAGEVLSYEQYF. CDR3 sequence (DNA): TGTGCCAGCAGCGTAGGACTAGCGGGAGAAGTCCTCTCCTACGAGCAGTACTTC.

This clone was seen a handful of times. The chain employs TRBV7-8 and TRBJ2-2; weak D call: TRBD1 (6 bases). The germline CDR1 and CDR2 sequences are SGHVS and FQNEAQ. V was clipped by 5 bases and J by 4 bases, with 17 bases between them. The CDR3 has 16 residues. CDR3 bases: TGTGCCAGCAGCGTCTGGGGGACACAAGTCACCGGGGAGCTGTTTTTT. Translation gives CASSVWGTQVTGELFF.

This chain links TRBV29-1 with TRBJ2-2; TRBD2 agrees at 14 bases. CDR1 and CDR2 from the germline V gene are SQVTM and ANQGSEA. The CDR3 is 13 residues long. V was clipped by 7 bases and J by 8 bases; unmatched bases: 3. DNA of the CDR3: TGCAGCGCCGGACTAGCGGGAGGAGGGGAGCTGTTTTTT. It specifies CSAGLAGGGELFF.

This clone came up a few times. J is TRBJ1-1 and V is TRBV2, with 7 nucleotides matching TRBD1. Trimming cost V 4 bases and J 4 bases; bases outside gene matches: 6. CDR1 and CDR2 (germline): SNHLY, FYNNEI. The CDR3 extends over 14 amino acids. CDR3 nucleotides: TGTGCCAGCAGTGCGGTAGGGGGCGGCACTGAAGCTTTCTTT. Its protein product is CASSAVGGGTEAFF.

This sequence joins TRBV7-9 and TRBJ2-1, with TRBD2 matching 9 bases. CDR3 length equals 15 residues. Germline V CDR1 and CDR2: SEHNR, FQNEAQ (reference sequence). V lost 8 bases and J lost 4; bases outside the gene matches: 9. This CDR3 is CASSVGAGGYNEQFF. In DNA, the CDR3 is TGTGCCAGCTCTGTCGGTGCGGGAGGGTACAATGAGCAGTTCTTC. The whole variable domain, filled in from reference TRBV7-9 and TRBJ2-1, reads DTGVSQNPRHKITKRGQNVTFRCDPISEHNRLYWYRQTLGQGPEFLTYFQNEAQLEKSRLLSDRFSAERPKGSFSTLEIQRTEQGDSAMYLCASSVGAGGYNEQFFGPGTRLTVL.

In its sample, this clone was seen many times. The chain couples TRBV29-1 to TRBJ2-1; 11 nucleotides agree with TRBD2. The ends lost 5 bases at V and 7 bases at J; junction bases unmatched: 7. CDR3 length: 14 amino acids. Germline V gives CDR1 SQVTM, CDR2 ANQGSEA. The CDR3 loop is CSVLAGGLRNEQFF. CDR3 sequence (DNA): TGCAGCGTTTTAGCGGGAGGGCTTCGGAATGAGCAGTTCTTC.

The sample holds a few counts of this clone. The chain carries TRBV5-1 and TRBJ2-3; maybe TRBD1 (5 bases). This CDR3 contains 15 residues. The germline V gene encodes CDR1 SGHRS and CDR2 YFSETQ. The germline V and J ends were trimmed by 3 bases and 0 bases, with 11 bases remaining between them. CDR3 loop: CASSSGAVSTDTQYF. The CDR3 region has the DNA TGCGCCAGCAGCTCTGGGGCCGTGAGCACAGATACGCAGTATTTT.

This clone was observed a few times. V and J are TRBV18 and TRBJ1-2, with 10 nucleotides matching TRBD1. This CDR3 contains 15 residues. Germline V gene lookup returns CDR1 KGHSH and CDR2 LQKENI. Trimming took 3 bases from V and 4 from J; bases not matched to a gene: 5. CDR3 DNA: TGTGCCAGCTCACCCGCGACAGGGGGCTTCTATGGCTACACCTTC. Encoded protein: CASSPATGGFYGYTF.

The chain recombines TRBV7-9 with TRBJ1-5; a weak D match, TRBD1 (6 bases). CDR3 length equals 14 residues. Germline CDR1 is SEHNR and CDR2 is FQNEAQ (reference sequence). Trimming took 5 bases from V and 1 from J, leaving 9 bases between them. The CDR3 reads CASSTGYSNQPQHF. CDR3 sequence (DNA): TGTGCCAGCAGCACAGGGTACAGCAATCAGCCCCAGCATTTT.

The chain recombines TRBV28 with TRBJ2-7; 8 positions match TRBD1. Germline lookup yields CDR1 MDHEN and CDR2 SYDVKM. With V trimmed by 1 base and J by 0 bases, 2 bases remained unmatched. This CDR3 region has 15 residues. Here the CDR3 DNA reads TGTGCCAGCAGTTTATTCGACAGGGGCTCCTACGAGCAGTACTTC. Encoded protein: CASSLFDRGSYEQYF.

This chain connects TRBV18 to TRBJ2-5; 10 bases are shared with TRBD2. CDR3 length: 16 residues. V lost 1 base and J lost 1; bases outside the gene matches: 3. CDR1 and CDR2 from the germline V gene are KGHSH and LQKENI. The CDR3 DNA is TGTGCCAGCTCACCACGAACTAGCGGGGTCCAAGAGACCCAGTACTTC. As protein: CASSPRTSGVQETQYF.